This TCR beta chain derives from a study of blood T cell repertoires in COVID-19. Across the study: T cells, B-cell-depleted T cells, or PBMCs provided the cDNA or gDNA that served as material.

Clones were read by immunoSEQ multiplex PCR, and TCRdb kept only the in-frame ones, dropping some. Of approximately 100,000 clones listed, about 90% are singletons. The ends were cut back, 7 bases at V and 7 bases at J, with 16 bases in the middle. The CDR3 extends over 13 amino acids. This clonotype was obtained from a man aged 50 or older with acute or convalescent COVID-19. The chain combines TRBV12-3 or TRBV12-4 with TRBJ1-2; a weak D match, TRBD1 (5 bases). The sample taken for sequencing was peripheral blood. CDR3 sequence: CASTPVRGVGYTF. The DNA for the CDR3 is TGTGCCAGCACCCCCGTCCGGGGGGTTGGCTACACCTTC.